This record concerns one TCR beta chain sequence. What it recognizes is unknown. Germline loops: CDR1 LGHNA, CDR2 YSLEER. The ends lost 4 bases at V and 2 bases at J; junction bases unmatched: 6. The CDR3 has 15 residues. The data were obtained in a study of T cell repertoires in ileal Crohn's disease. For the study at large: About half of patients got postoperative therapy: roughly 12 thiopurines, about 20 anti-TNF.

Approximately 500 nanograms of biopsy DNA per sample underwent TCRB immunosequencing. Sequenced by immunoSEQ multiplex PCR; TCRdb stores in-frame clones only, minus some. Of approximately 7,500 clones in the sample, roughly 95% were seen once. Regarding the study as a whole: Mucosal expansions were suggested to be mainly CD8 T cells.

This chain joins TRBV4-3 and TRBJ2-3; 7 bases agree with TRBD2. The sample consisted of ileal tissue. The origin of this receptor is an adult with Crohn's disease. CDR3 amino acids: CASSPAGELTDTQYF. Written as DNA, the CDR3 is TGCGCCAGCAGCCCGGCGGGGGAGCTCACAGATACGCAGTATTTT.